The 11 T cell receptor beta chains in this list originate from one sample, sequenced in a study of blood T cell repertoires in COVID-19. The assay was immunoSEQ multiplex PCR, and TCRdb's table has in-frame clones only and misses some. This table has about 80,000 clones, 88% appearing once. Material for sequencing was peripheral blood. The receptors here all came from a woman of 80 years or more with acute or convalescent COVID-19.

V is TRBV12-5 and J is TRBJ2-7; 8 bases align to TRBD1. Looked up from germline, CDR1 is LGHNT and CDR2 is FRNRAP. The V gene end was trimmed by 5 bases and the J gene end by 3 bases; junction bases not matched to a gene: 6. The CDR3 runs to 14 residues. The CDR3 DNA reads TGTGCTAGTGGTGGGAGCACAGGGGGCTACGAGCAGTACTTC. Amino acids: CASGGSTGGYEQYF.

V usage is TRBV11-2 and J usage is TRBJ2-1; maybe TRBD1 (6 bases). Looked up from germline, CDR1 is SGHAT and CDR2 is FQNNGV. Trimming shortened V by 3 bases and J by 11 bases, and 11 bases separated the two germline ends. CDR3 length equals 12 residues. CDR3 residues: CASSFSTGKQFF. CDR3 sequence (DNA): TGTGCCAGCAGCTTTAGCACAGGGAAGCAGTTCTTC.

The sample holds a few counts of this clone. This chain connects TRBV4-2 to TRBJ2-4, with 8 bases lining up with TRBD2. V lost 0 bases and J lost 3; bases outside the gene matches: 7. From germline, CDR1 is LGHNA and CDR2 YNFKEQ. CDR3 size: 17 residues. The chain's CDR3 is CASSQEPGGLDKNIQYF. DNA of the CDR3: TGTGCCAGCAGCCAAGAGCCGGGGGGGCTGGACAAAAACATTCAGTACTTC.

The V gene is TRBV3-1 (or the pseudogene TRBV3-2), the J gene TRBJ2-7; 10 nucleotides match TRBD1. The V gene's germline CDR1 is LGHDT and CDR2 YNNKEL (reference sequence). After removal of 6 bases from V and 4 bases from J, the junction contained 9 bases not matched to a gene. The CDR3 length is 15 residues. CDR3 DNA: TGTGCCAGCAGTTCACGGGACAGGGGTGCATACGAGCAGTACTTC. Translated, it gives CASSSRDRGAYEQYF.

This clone has just a few counts. The CDR3 DNA sequence: TGCAGCGTACAGGGCACGAACACTGAAGCTTTCTTT. It encodes CSVQGTNTEAFF. The gene calls are TRBV29-1 and TRBJ1-1; D is possibly TRBD1 (6 bases). Germline V gene data show CDR1 as SQVTM and CDR2 as ANQGSEA. V was shortened by 6 bases and J by 1 base, with 9 bases between the two germline ends. The CDR3 loop spans 12 amino acids.

This chain joins TRBV19 and TRBJ2-2, with D perhaps matching TRBD2 (6 bases). CDR1 and CDR2 from the germline V gene are LNHDA and SQIVND (reference sequence). The CDR3 contains 13 residues. V was cut by 9 bases and J by 1 base, with 9 bases left in between. The CDR3 loop is CASAGLNTGELFF. CDR3 sequence (DNA): TGTGCCAGCGCGGGACTGAACACCGGGGAGCTGTTTTTT. Looking up the rest from reference TRBV19 and TRBJ2-2 gives the full variable domain: DGGITQSPKYLFRKEGQNVTLSCEQNLNHDAMYWYRQDPGQGLRLIYYSQIVNDFQKGDIAEGYSVSREKKESFPLTVTSAQKNPTAFYLCASAGLNTGELFFGEGSRLTVL.

This clone was found a few times. The chain's CDR3 is CASSLLGLAGGSGANVLTF. CDR3 nucleotides: TGTGCCAGTAGTCTTCTGGGGCTAGCGGGGGGCTCTGGGGCCAACGTCCTGACTTTC. V usage is TRBV19 and J usage is TRBJ2-6; 11 nucleotides agree with TRBD2. The junction had 9 bases not matched to a gene; V was cut back by 5 bases and J by 0 bases. Looked up from germline, CDR1 is LNHDA and CDR2 is SQIVND (reference sequence). The CDR3 is 19 residues long. Supplemented by reference TRBV19 and TRBJ2-6, the full variable domain reads DGGITQSPKYLFRKEGQNVTLSCEQNLNHDAMYWYRQDPGQGLRLIYYSQIVNDFQKGDIAEGYSVSREKKESFPLTVTSAQKNPTAFYLCASSLLGLAGGSGANVLTFGAGSRLTVL.

The rearrangement uses TRBV7-2 and TRBJ1-2, with 7 positions matching TRBD1. This CDR3 has 13 amino acids. Per the germline V gene, CDR1 is SGHTA and CDR2 is FQGNSA. After removal of 6 bases from V and 3 bases from J, the junction contained 4 bases not matched to a gene. Written as DNA, the CDR3 is TGTGCCAGCAGACAGGGGTTTGACTATGGCTACACCTTC. As protein: CASRQGFDYGYTF. Full variable domain (missing parts from reference TRBV7-2 and TRBJ1-2): GAGVSQSPSNKVTEKGKDVELRCDPISGHTALYWYRQSLGQGLEFLIYFQGNSAPDKSGLPSDRFSAERTGGSVSTLTIQRTQQEDSAVYLCASRQGFDYGYTFGSGTRLTVV.

This sequence joins TRBV2 and TRBJ2-7; D possibly corresponds to TRBD2 (7 bases). This CDR3 region has 16 residues. Trimming left V 6 bases short and J 4 bases short, with 22 bases between. Germline values: CDR1 SNHLY, CDR2 FYNNEI. The CDR3 spells CASSGGGAGGGYEQYF. The CDR3, as DNA: TGTGCCAGCAGCGGAGGGGGGGCCGGGGGAGGTTACGAGCAGTACTTC.

This chain joins TRBV15 and TRBJ2-5; 8 bases agree with TRBD1. The V gene's germline CDR1 is LNHNV and CDR2 YYDKDF (reference sequence). With V trimmed by 5 bases and J by 5 bases, 4 bases remained unmatched. The CDR3 has 13 amino acids. The CDR3 spells CATSGRQGETQYF. For the CDR3, the DNA is TGTGCCACCAGCGGAAGACAGGGGGAGACCCAGTACTTC. Supplemented by reference TRBV15 and TRBJ2-5, the full variable domain reads DAMVIQNPRYQVTQFGKPVTLSCSQTLNHNVMYWYQQKSSQAPKLLFHYYDKDFNNEADTPDNFQSRRPNTSFCFLDIRSPGLGDTAMYLCATSGRQGETQYFGPGTRLLVL.

The chain recombines TRBV3-1 (or the pseudogene TRBV3-2) with TRBJ2-7; 14 bases are a match to TRBD2. Trimming removed 3 bases from V and 4 bases from J; junction bases left unmatched: 11. The CDR3 has 18 residues. CDR1 is LGHDT, CDR2 YNNKEL, per germline (reference sequence). As DNA, the CDR3 is TGTGCCAGCAGCCAGGATAATACCGGGACTAGCGGGAGTTACGAGCAGTACTTC. It codes for CASSQDNTGTSGSYEQYF.